This T cell receptor (beta chain) originates from a study of T cells in Graves' hyperthyroidism and ophthalmopathy. Study summary: Prior to any treatment, at the point of initial diagnosis, peripheral blood was collected.

What was amplified from RNA transcripts were TCR beta CDR3 regions. The HTBI set primed first-round TCR CDR3 RT-PCR. MiXCR, applied by TCRdb to the multiplex PCR reads, yields one record per CDR3 protein. The data hold 280,000 or so distinct CDR3 sequences, with 13% to 15% observed a single time. Findings of the study overall: Among clonotypes expanded in thyroid above 0.001, most were also found in blood. Using 13 V-J features, a model discriminated ophthalmopathy from stable hyperthyroidism. Progression to ophthalmopathy was predicted a median of about six months early.

This clonotype was counted ten times or more. What it recognizes is unknown. Looked up from germline, CDR1 is PRHDT and CDR2 is FYEKMQ (reference sequence). Trimming at V came to 5 bases and at J to 1 base, leaving 7 bases not matched to a gene. The CDR3 is 16 residues long. V is TRBV13 and J is TRBJ2-2, with 7 bases identical to TRBD2. The sample was blood. The TCR was taken from a woman between 50 and 59 years old with Graves' hyperthyroidism that later progressed to Graves' ophthalmopathy. CDR3 DNA sequence: TGTGCCAGCAGCCCCAGGGACTACCAGAACACCGGGGAGCTGTTTTTT. Protein product: CASSPRDYQNTGELFF.